Below are 17 T cell receptor beta chains sequenced from a single sample in a study of tumor and adjacent non-tumor tissue in lung cancer. RNA was extracted from bulk tissue without any cell sorting. The normal lung tissue was taken more than 3 cm from the tumor edge. Three rounds of nested PCR, following a modified ARM-PCR protocol, produced the TCRbeta library. TCRdb reanalysed the multiplex PCR reads using MiXCR and keeps one entry per CDR3 protein. The top ten clones hold 25% to 35% of a sample with some 70,000 distinct CDR3 sequences, around 70% of them seen once. Material: distant non-tumor lung tissue. These receptor sequences come from a woman aged 45-59 years with non-small cell lung cancer.

V is TRBV20-1 and J is TRBJ2-5, with 9 bases identical to TRBD2. Germline V gene sequence: CDR1 DFQATT, CDR2 SNEGSKA (reference sequence). J lost 4 bases, V lost 8 bases, and 20 bases had no gene match. The CDR3 is 17 residues long. CDR3 sequence reads: CSTEGLAGGPKGETQYF. The DNA of the CDR3 is TGCAGTACTGAGGGACTAGCTGGAGGGCCAAAAGGAGAGACCCAGTACTTC.

V is TRBV6-1 and J is TRBJ2-1; 8 bases are shared with TRBD1. The CDR3 has 15 residues. J gave up 11 bases and V 2 bases, and 11 bases lay outside the gene matches. In germline, CDR1 is MNHNS, CDR2 SASEGT. The CDR3 DNA sequence: TGTGCCAGCAGTGAACTTCAGGGGGCGATCTGTAAGCAGTTCTTC. Translation gives CASSELQGAICKQFF.

This clonotype was detected only once. The genes are TRBV11-2 and TRBJ2-1; TRBD2 might be the D (5 bases). The ends were cut back, 6 bases at V and 5 bases at J, with 20 bases in the middle. Germline CDR1 reads SGHAT; CDR2 reads FQNNGV. The CDR3 runs to 16 residues. Here the CDR3 reads CASSRMILVVDNEQFF. The CDR3 nucleotides read TGTGCCAGCAGTCGGATGATACTAGTGGTGGACAATGAGCAGTTCTTC.

The rearrangement links TRBV7-8 to TRBJ2-1; 10 positions match TRBD2. The junction had 6 bases not matched to a gene; V was cut back by 1 base and J by 3 bases. Germline loops: CDR1 SGHVS, CDR2 FQNEAQ. The CDR3 consists of 17 residues. The CDR3 loop reads CASSLVGRTSGYNEQFF. CDR3 nucleotide sequence: TGTGCCAGCAGCTTAGTGGGTAGGACTAGCGGCTACAATGAGCAGTTCTTC.

This clonotype was recorded only once. A much larger clone differs from this one at a single base, so this may be a read error. The V call is TRBV12-3 or TRBV12-4, the J call TRBJ1-4; 7 nucleotides align to TRBD1. This CDR3 has 14 residues. The CDR3 sequence is CVSSPGQWNEKLFF. The DNA for the CDR3 is TGTGTCAGCAGCCCGGGACAGTGGAATGAAAAACTGTTTTTT.

DNA for the CDR3: TGTGCCAGCAGTCAACCCTTACTCCCATTGGCGGGAGGGACAGATACGCAGTATTTT. Its protein product is CASSQPLLPLAGGTDTQYF. V usage is TRBV28 and J usage is TRBJ2-3, with 9 bases identical to TRBD2. Looked up from germline, CDR1 is MDHEN and CDR2 is SYDVKM. The ends lost 5 bases at V and 3 bases at J; junction bases unmatched: 18. This CDR3 spans 19 amino acids.

The chain carries TRBV18 and TRBJ1-1; no firm D call. V was trimmed by 4 bases and J by 3 bases, leaving 12 bases between them. CDR1 and CDR2 (germline): KGHSH, LQKENI. This CDR3 contains 14 residues. In DNA, the CDR3 is TGTGCCAGCTCACTCACGGGGATGGACACTGAAGCTTTCTTT. The encoded protein is CASSLTGMDTEAFF.

This clonotype was observed at least ten times. V usage is TRBV4-1 and J usage is TRBJ1-5; 8 nucleotides agree with TRBD1. The CDR3 is 15 amino acids. Germline CDR1 MGHRA, CDR2 YSYEKL. With V trimmed by 3 bases and J by 4 bases, 5 bases remained unmatched. CDR3 region: CASSQGTGLNQPQHF. As DNA, the CDR3 is TGCGCCAGCAGCCAGGGGACAGGCCTAAATCAGCCCCAGCATTTT.

CDR3 sequence: CSALSDRGTLFF. The CDR3, as DNA: TGCAGCGCATTATCGGACCGTGGCACGCTGTTTTTT. The chain is built from TRBV29-1 and TRBJ2-2; no reliable D call. Trimming left V 7 bases short and J 13 bases short, with 19 bases between. The germline V gene encodes CDR1 SQVTM and CDR2 ANQGSEA. CDR3 length equals 12 residues.

As concerns this clonotype: Since a much larger clone is just one base distant, this may be a read error. V usage is TRBV20-1 and J usage is TRBJ2-2, with 7 nucleotides matching TRBD2. In germline, CDR1 is DFQATT, CDR2 SNEGSKA (reference sequence). After removal of 5 bases from V and 4 bases from J, the junction contained 10 bases not matched to a gene. The CDR3 runs 15 residues. The CDR3 reads CSAGLEGGFTGELFF. The CDR3, as DNA: TGCAGTGCTGGTCTAGAGGGAGGGTTCACCGGGGAGCTGTTTTTT.

Details on this clonotype: One end of the junction is discordant with germline, which a read error may explain. The V gene is TRBV11-2, the J gene TRBJ2-7; D perhaps matches TRBD2 (6 bases). The CDR3 has 17 residues. CDR1 is SGHAT and CDR2 is FQNNGV in the germline V gene. CDR3 DNA sequence: TGTGCAAGCAGGTTAGCCGCGGGACGCACGGGGCCCTACGAGCAGTACTTT. Amino acids: CASRLAAGRTGPYEQYF.

The CDR3 spells CASSSSPLYGQFF. The DNA for the CDR3 is TGTGCCAGCAGCTCATCTCCGCTGTATGGGCAGTTCTTC. The rearrangement uses TRBV11-1 and TRBJ2-1; no firm D call. The CDR3 has 13 amino acids. The V end lost 4 bases, the J end lost 12 bases, and 16 bases lay between the germline ends. Germline lookup yields CDR1 SGHAT and CDR2 FQDESV (reference sequence).

For this clonotype: A read error may account for a junction end that differs from germline. The chain employs TRBV10-3 and TRBJ2-3; TRBD1 is a possible D gene (6 bases). This CDR3 contains 15 residues. Germline CDR1 is ENHRY and CDR2 is SYGVKD. In DNA form, the CDR3 reads TGTACCATCAGACCTCTAGGGGGAAGCACAGATACGCAGTTTTTT. This gives the protein CTIRPLGGSTDTQFF.

As to this clonotype: A single base separates this from a much larger clone, so it may be a read error. This chain uses TRBV5-6 with TRBJ2-7, with D maybe TRBD1 (6 bases). The CDR3 is 13 amino acids. Looked up from germline, CDR1 is SGHDT and CDR2 is YYEEEE. The CDR3 sequence is CAISLQGPYEQYF. CDR3 DNA sequence: TGTGCCATCAGCTTGCAGGGGCCGTACGAGCAGTACTTC.

Note on this clonotype: A much more abundant neighbour one base away suggests this may be a read error. The chain uses TRBV4-1 and TRBJ2-5, with D tentatively TRBD1 or TRBD2 (6 bases each). V was shortened by 3 bases and J by 3 bases, with 14 bases between the two germline ends. CDR1 and CDR2 (germline): MGHRA, YSYEKL. CDR3 length: 15 residues. DNA of the CDR3: TGCGCCAGCAGCCAGGGCACAAGGGGGGAAGAGACCCAGTACTTC. It is translated as CASSQGTRGEETQYF.

In regard to this clonotype: At one end, the junction sequence differs from germline, possibly due to a read error. The gene calls are TRBV4-1 and TRBJ1-1, with a weak D call TRBD1 (6 bases). Germline V gives CDR1 MGHRA, CDR2 YSYEKL. The CDR3 extends over 16 amino acids. CDR3 sequence reads: CASCQDRYRANIESFF. CDR3 DNA sequence: TGCGCCAGCTGCCAAGATCGTTACAGGGCGAACATTGAATCTTTCTTT.

Comments on this clonotype: This may stem from a read error, because a much larger clone lies one nucleotide away. The chain is built from TRBV12-3 or TRBV12-4 and TRBJ2-4; D may be TRBD2 (6 bases). The CDR3 is 16 residues long. V lost 3 bases, J lost 8 bases, and 20 bases lay in between. The CDR3 DNA reads TGTGCCAGCAGTTTGGGTAGCGGAGGAGGTAATGACATTCAGTACTTC. Translated, it gives CASSLGSGGGNDIQYF.